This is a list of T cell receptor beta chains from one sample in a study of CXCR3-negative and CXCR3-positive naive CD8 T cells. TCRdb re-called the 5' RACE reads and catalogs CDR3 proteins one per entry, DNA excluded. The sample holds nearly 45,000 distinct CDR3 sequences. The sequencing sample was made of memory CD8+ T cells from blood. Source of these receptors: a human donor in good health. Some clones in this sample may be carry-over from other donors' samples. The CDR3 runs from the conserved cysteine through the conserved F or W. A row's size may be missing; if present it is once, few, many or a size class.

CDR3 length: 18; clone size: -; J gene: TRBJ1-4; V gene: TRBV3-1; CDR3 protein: CASSQDHRDLATNEKLFF
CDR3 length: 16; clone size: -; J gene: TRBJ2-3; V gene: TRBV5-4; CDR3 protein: CASSSLGAALTDTQYF
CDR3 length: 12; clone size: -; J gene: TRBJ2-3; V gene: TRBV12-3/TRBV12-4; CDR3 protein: CASSFSTDTQYF
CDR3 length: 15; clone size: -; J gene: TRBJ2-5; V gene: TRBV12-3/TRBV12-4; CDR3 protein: CASSLRQPNQETQYF
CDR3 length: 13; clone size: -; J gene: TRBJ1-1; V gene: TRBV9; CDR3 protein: CACSVTGGVEAFF
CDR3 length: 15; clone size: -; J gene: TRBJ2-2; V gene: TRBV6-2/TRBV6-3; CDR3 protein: CASSIDRGLDGELFF
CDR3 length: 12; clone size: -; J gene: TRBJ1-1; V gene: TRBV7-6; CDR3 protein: CASSSRGVEGFF
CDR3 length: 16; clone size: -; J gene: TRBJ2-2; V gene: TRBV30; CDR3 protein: CAWSDGTRGITGELFF
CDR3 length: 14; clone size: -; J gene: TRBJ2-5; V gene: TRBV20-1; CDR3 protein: CSARAGDSQETQYF
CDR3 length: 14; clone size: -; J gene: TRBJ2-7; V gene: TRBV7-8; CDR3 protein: CASSSSGSRVEQYF
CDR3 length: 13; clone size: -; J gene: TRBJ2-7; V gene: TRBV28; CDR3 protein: CASSPTDGYEQYF
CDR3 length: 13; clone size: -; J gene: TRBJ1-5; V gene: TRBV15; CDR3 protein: CATSGSGNQPQHF
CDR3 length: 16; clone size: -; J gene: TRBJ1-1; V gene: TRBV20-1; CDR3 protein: CSARDLRTGGYAEAFF
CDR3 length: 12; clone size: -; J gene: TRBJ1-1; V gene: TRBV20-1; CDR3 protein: CSPGQLNTEAFF
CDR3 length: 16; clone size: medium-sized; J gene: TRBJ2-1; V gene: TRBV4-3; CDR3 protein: CASSQVPSGGGNEQFF
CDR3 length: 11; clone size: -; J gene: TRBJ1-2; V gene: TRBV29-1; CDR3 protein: CSVGPGGGYTF
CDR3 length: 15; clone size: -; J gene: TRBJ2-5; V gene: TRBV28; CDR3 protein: CASSLASGGRETQYF
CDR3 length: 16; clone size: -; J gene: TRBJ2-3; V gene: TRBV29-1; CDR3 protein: CSVEDPDGAPRDTQYF
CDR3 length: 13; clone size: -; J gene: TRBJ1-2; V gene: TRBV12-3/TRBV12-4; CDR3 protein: CASSLIQGDGYTF
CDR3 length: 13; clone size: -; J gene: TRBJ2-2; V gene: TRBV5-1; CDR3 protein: CATSGTYTGELFF
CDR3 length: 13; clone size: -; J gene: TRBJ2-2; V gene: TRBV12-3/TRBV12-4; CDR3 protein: CASNLGAPGELFF
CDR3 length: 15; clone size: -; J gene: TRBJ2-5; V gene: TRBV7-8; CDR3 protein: CASSLTSGGGETQYF
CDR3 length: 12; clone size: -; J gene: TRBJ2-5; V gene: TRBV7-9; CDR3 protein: CASSGVQETQYF
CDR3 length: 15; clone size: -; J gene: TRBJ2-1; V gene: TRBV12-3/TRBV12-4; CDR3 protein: CASTGAGGGFDEQFF
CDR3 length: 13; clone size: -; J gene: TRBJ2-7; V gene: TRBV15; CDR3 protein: CATRTSGGNEQYF
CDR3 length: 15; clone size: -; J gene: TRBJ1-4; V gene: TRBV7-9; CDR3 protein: CASGDTDTANEKLFF
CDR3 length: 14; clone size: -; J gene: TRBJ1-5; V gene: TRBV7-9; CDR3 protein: CASSLEVSNQPQHF
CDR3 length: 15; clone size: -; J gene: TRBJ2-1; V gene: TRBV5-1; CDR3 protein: CASSPGTSMFDEQFF
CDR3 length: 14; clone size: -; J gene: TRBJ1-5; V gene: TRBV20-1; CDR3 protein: CSANENRENQPQHF
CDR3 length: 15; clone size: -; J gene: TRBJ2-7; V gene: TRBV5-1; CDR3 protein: CASSLGTSSTYEQYF
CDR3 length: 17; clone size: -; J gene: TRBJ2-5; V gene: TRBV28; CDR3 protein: CASNLGGRGGLGETQYF
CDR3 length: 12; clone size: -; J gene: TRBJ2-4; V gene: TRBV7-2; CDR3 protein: CASSQMGNIQYF
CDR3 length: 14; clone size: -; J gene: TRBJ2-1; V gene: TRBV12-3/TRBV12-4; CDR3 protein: CASMTGPGANEQFF
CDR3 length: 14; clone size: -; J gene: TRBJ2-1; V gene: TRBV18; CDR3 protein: CASSPGGPVDEQFF
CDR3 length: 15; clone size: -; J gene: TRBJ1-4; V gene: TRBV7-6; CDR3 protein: CASSLGGIHNEKLFF
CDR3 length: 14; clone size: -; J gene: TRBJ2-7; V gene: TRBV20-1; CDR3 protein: CSARDTRDSYEQYF
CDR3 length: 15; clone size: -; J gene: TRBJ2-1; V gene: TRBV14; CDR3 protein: CASSHRDFAYNEQFF
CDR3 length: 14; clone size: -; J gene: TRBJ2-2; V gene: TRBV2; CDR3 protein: CASSVKDEDGELFF
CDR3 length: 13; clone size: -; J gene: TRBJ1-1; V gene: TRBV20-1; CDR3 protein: CSAGQGSATEAFF
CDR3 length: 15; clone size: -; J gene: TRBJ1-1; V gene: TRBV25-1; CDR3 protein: CASSGWVGSNTEAFF
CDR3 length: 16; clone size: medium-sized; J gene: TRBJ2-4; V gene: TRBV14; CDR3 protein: CASSQATGLAKNIQYF
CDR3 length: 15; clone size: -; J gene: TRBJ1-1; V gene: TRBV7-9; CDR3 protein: CASDGTGGVDTEAFF